Presented here are 29 T cell receptor beta chains from one specimen sequenced in a study of T cells after yellow fever vaccination. TCRdb re-derived calls from the 5' RACE reads in MiXCR, one entry per CDR3 protein. Among hundreds of thousands of distinct CDR3 sequences listed, about 12% were seen once. Sequenced here: PBMCs, sampled on the day of the yellow fever booster vaccination. The receptors here all came from a man under 40 who received the YFV17D yellow fever vaccine.

This clonotype appeared a few times. V usage is TRBV5-4 and J usage is TRBJ2-3; D unresolved. In germline, CDR1 is SGHNT, CDR2 YYREEE (reference sequence). V lost 4 bases, J lost 0 bases, and 12 bases lay in between. This CDR3 contains 15 residues. The CDR3 DNA reads TGTGCCAGCAGCCGAAACGACGGGAGCACAGATACGCAGTATTTT. Its protein is CASSRNDGSTDTQYF.

The chain combines TRBV6-1 with TRBJ2-5; 9 bases are a match to TRBD2. The CDR3 sequence is 15 residues long. V lost 7 bases, J lost 4 bases, and 10 bases stayed unmatched. Germline V gene data show CDR1 as MNHNS and CDR2 as SASEGT. The DNA of the CDR3 is TGTGCCAGCAATAAGGGACTAGCCAGAGGAGAGACCCAGTACTTC. This gives the protein CASNKGLARGETQYF.

A few counts support this clonotype. The chain employs TRBV25-1 and TRBJ2-7; unclear D gene. The length of the CDR3 is 12 residues. Germline CDR1 reads MGHDK; CDR2 reads SYGVNS. Trimming removed 3 bases from V and 7 bases from J, with 10 bases in between. The CDR3 here is CASSDPPREQYF. Written as DNA, the CDR3 is TGTGCCAGCAGTGATCCCCCGCGGGAGCAGTACTTC.

In its sample, this clonotype was seen a few times. The chain is built from TRBV7-9 and TRBJ2-3; D not resolved. CDR3 length equals 10 residues. Trimming removed 5 bases from V and 10 bases from J, with 7 bases in between. The germline V gene encodes CDR1 SEHNR and CDR2 FQNEAQ (reference sequence). This CDR3 reads CASSQEAQYF. CDR3 DNA: TGTGCCAGCAGCCAAGAGGCGCAGTATTTT.

The chain uses TRBV7-6 and TRBJ2-7; weak D call: TRBD2 (6 bases). This CDR3 has 16 residues. Germline CDR1 reads SGHVS; CDR2 reads FNYEAQ. The V and J ends lost 0 bases and 0 bases respectively, with 12 bases between them. In DNA form, the CDR3 reads TGTGCCAGCAGCTTAGCGGGTGCGGGATTCTCCTACGAGCAGTACTTC. Protein sequence: CASSLAGAGFSYEQYF.

In this sample, this clonotype turned up a few times. J is TRBJ2-7 and V is TRBV6-5; TRBD1 agrees at 7 bases. The V segment lost 2 bases and the J segment 0 bases; nucleotides outside the gene matches: 4. Germline CDR1 MNHEY, CDR2 SVGAGI. The CDR3 loop spans 15 amino acids. CDR3 nucleotides: TGTGCCAGCAGTTACACCGGGACAGACTCCTACGAGCAGTACTTC. This translates into CASSYTGTDSYEQYF.

This clonotype was seen at least ten times. This chain uses TRBV7-9 with TRBJ2-7; 7 positions agree with TRBD1. The V gene's germline CDR1 is SEHNR and CDR2 FQNEAQ (reference sequence). The length of the CDR3 is 15 residues. The V gene end was trimmed by 4 bases and the J gene end by 0 bases; junction bases not matched to a gene: 6. The CDR3 is CASSSDRDSSYEQYF. CDR3 sequence (DNA): TGTGCCAGCAGCTCAGACCGGGACAGCTCCTACGAGCAGTACTTC.

This clonotype was recorded at least ten times. This rearrangement joins TRBV7-8 to TRBJ2-1, with 12 bases that match TRBD2. Germline V gene data show CDR1 as SGHVS and CDR2 as FQNEAQ. The CDR3 extends over 16 amino acids. V dropped 5 bases and J dropped 2; count of bases not matched to a gene: 4. The CDR3 sequence: CASSPRTSGTYNEQFF. The CDR3 DNA sequence: TGTGCCAGCAGCCCCCGGACTAGCGGGACCTACAATGAGCAGTTCTTC.

This clonotype was observed a few times. The chain has TRBV6-2 or TRBV6-3 and TRBJ2-4, with D possibly matching TRBD1 (5 bases). The CDR3 covers 16 residues. V dropped 2 bases and J dropped 2 bases, with 13 bases sitting between them. The germline V gene encodes CDR1 MNHEY and CDR2 SVGEGT. In nucleotides, the CDR3 is TGTGCCAGCAGTTACGGGGCTTCAGAGCCCAAAAACATTCAGTACTTC. It yields the protein CASSYGASEPKNIQYF.

The chain has TRBV6-2 or TRBV6-3 and TRBJ2-1, with TRBD2 matching 16 bases. Germline V gives CDR1 MNHEY, CDR2 SVGEGT. The V and J ends lost 6 bases and 6 bases, in that order; junction bases with no gene match: 14. CDR3 length equals 19 residues. The CDR3 DNA follows: TGTGCCAGCAGCTATCCGGGACTAGCGGGAGGGCACTCTCCCAATGAGCAGTTCTTC. Protein sequence: CASSYPGLAGGHSPNEQFF.

This clonotype appeared a few times. The V gene is TRBV20-1, the J gene TRBJ2-7; 11 nucleotides line up with TRBD2. CDR3 size: 14 residues. V was clipped by 5 bases and J by 2 bases; unmatched bases: 5. The germline V gene has CDR1 DFQATT and CDR2 SNEGSKA (reference sequence). DNA of the CDR3: TGCAGTGCTTTAGGGACTAGCGGAACCTACGAGCAGTACTTC. Protein sequence: CSALGTSGTYEQYF.

The chain combines TRBV7-2 with TRBJ2-1; 7 bases align to TRBD2. Per the germline V gene, CDR1 is SGHTA and CDR2 is FQGNSA. The V gene end was trimmed by 1 base and the J gene end by 10 bases; junction bases not matched to a gene: 7. The CDR3 has 14 residues. CDR3 in amino acids: CASSLVSSAGEQFF. The CDR3 DNA reads as TGTGCCAGCAGCTTAGTTTCCTCAGCGGGAGAGCAGTTCTTC. The full variable domain, its missing parts supplied by reference TRBV7-2 and TRBJ2-1, is GAGVSQSPSNKVTEKGKDVELRCDPISGHTALYWYRQSLGQGLEFLIYFQGNSAPDKSGLPSDRFSAERTGGSVSTLTIQRTQQEDSAVYLCASSLVSSAGEQFFGPGTRLTVL.

There are a few counts of this clonotype. CDR3 DNA sequence: TGTGCCAGCAACTCAAACAGGGGGAACTCCTACGAGCAGTACTTC. Its translation: CASNSNRGNSYEQYF. The chain combines TRBV25-1 with TRBJ2-7; TRBD1 matches 8 bases. Germline loops: CDR1 MGHDK, CDR2 SYGVNS. The CDR3 totals 15 residues. V lost 7 bases, J lost 0 bases, and 8 bases stayed unmatched.

The gene calls are TRBV6-1 and TRBJ1-5, with 9 bases aligning to TRBD1. This CDR3 has 15 residues. The germline V gene encodes CDR1 MNHNS and CDR2 SASEGT. V lost 7 bases and J lost 0; bases outside the gene matches: 4. CDR3 sequence: CASNPTGGSNQPQHF. The CDR3 nucleotides read TGTGCCAGCAATCCGACAGGGGGTAGCAATCAGCCCCAGCATTTT.

This clonotype occurred a few times. V usage is TRBV9 and J usage is TRBJ2-7; the match to TRBD2 covers 7 bases. Germline loops: CDR1 SGDLS, CDR2 YYNGEE. The V and J ends lost 5 bases and 7 bases, in that order; junction bases with no gene match: 9. The CDR3 has 13 amino acids. The CDR3, as DNA: TGTGCCAGCAGTGGGGGGGGGTTGGAGGAGCAGTACTTC. Encoded protein: CASSGGGLEEQYF.

The chain uses TRBV9 and TRBJ2-3; no firm D call. Trimming shortened V by 0 bases and J by 0 bases, and 5 bases separated the two germline ends. From germline, CDR1 is SGDLS and CDR2 YYNGEE. The CDR3 is 14 amino acids. CDR3 region: CASSVEPSTDTQYF. The CDR3 nucleotides are TGTGCCAGCAGCGTAGAGCCTAGCACAGATACGCAGTATTTT.

The rearrangement joins TRBV12-3 or TRBV12-4 to TRBJ2-7; tentative D call: TRBD2 (6 bases). The CDR3 spans 13 residues. The V and J ends lost 6 bases and 4 bases respectively, with 13 bases between them. The CDR3 sequence: CASSQDGRYEQYF. CDR3 DNA: TGTGCCAGCAGCCAAGATGGGAGGTACGAGCAGTACTTC.

This clonotype was recorded at least ten times. The rearrangement uses TRBV7-8 and TRBJ2-3; possibly TRBD2 for D (6 bases). Germline V CDR1 and CDR2: SGHVS, FQNEAQ. The CDR3 sequence is 18 residues long. Trimming pared 1 base from V and 2 bases from J, leaving 19 bases between. CDR3 residues: CASSLVHSGVIFTDTQYF. CDR3 coding DNA: TGTGCCAGCAGCTTAGTACATTCGGGAGTCATTTTCACAGATACGCAGTATTTT.

The chain joins TRBV6-1 to TRBJ1-5, with a possible D match to TRBD1 (5 bases). CDR1 and CDR2 (germline): MNHNS, SASEGT. Trimming removed 7 bases from V and 0 bases from J, with 16 bases in between. The CDR3 covers 16 residues. CDR3 sequence reads: CASIGDGTYSNQPQHF. For the CDR3, the DNA is TGTGCCAGCATCGGGGACGGGACCTATAGCAATCAGCCCCAGCATTTT.

This clonotype was counted between two and nine times. The chain joins TRBV7-9 to TRBJ2-6; D is unresolved. Between the trimmed V and J ends, which lost 7 bases and 5 bases, there was a span of 12 bases. CDR3 size: 14 residues. Per the germline V gene, CDR1 is SEHNR and CDR2 is FQNEAQ (reference sequence). The CDR3 reads CASTLSIRANVLTF. The CDR3 DNA sequence: TGTGCCAGCACCCTTTCGATCAGGGCCAACGTCCTGACTTTC.

This clonotype was observed a few times. V gene TRBV5-1 combines with J gene TRBJ2-3, with D possibly being TRBD2 (6 bases). CDR1 and CDR2 from the germline V gene are SGHRS and YFSETQ. V lost 3 bases, J lost 1 base, and 9 bases lay in between. The CDR3 runs 14 residues. DNA of the CDR3: TGCGCCAGCAGCTGGGACTCCCGCACAGATACGCAGTATTTT. Amino acid sequence: CASSWDSRTDTQYF.

The sample holds a few counts of this clonotype. The V and J genes are TRBV4-1 and TRBJ1-1; no reliable D call. This CDR3 has 14 amino acids. Trimming left V 1 base short and J 4 bases short, with 10 bases between. Germline V lookup: CDR1 MGHRA, CDR2 YSYEKL. The CDR3 nucleotides read TGCGCCAGCAGCCAAGCCGTGGAAGGCACTGAAGCTTTCTTT. Protein sequence: CASSQAVEGTEAFF.

The chain has TRBV7-9 and TRBJ2-3; D might be TRBD2 (6 bases). The CDR3 is made up of 16 amino acids. The ends were cut back, 5 bases at V and 2 bases at J, with 17 bases in the middle. The germline V gene has CDR1 SEHNR and CDR2 FQNEAQ (reference sequence). CDR3 amino acids: CASSPGETRFTDTQYF. The CDR3 bases are TGTGCCAGCAGCCCCGGAGAGACTAGGTTCACAGATACGCAGTATTTT.

Many counts were recorded for this clonotype. This rearrangement joins TRBV7-3 to TRBJ2-5; 9 nucleotides align to TRBD2. The CDR3 is 15 residues long. Germline CDR1 is SGHTA and CDR2 is FQGTGA. V shed 6 bases, J shed 2 bases, and the junction held 7 bases outside the gene matches. In DNA, the CDR3 is TGTGCCAGCAGTCCGACTAGCGGAAAGCAAGAGACCCAGTACTTC. Translating it yields CASSPTSGKQETQYF.

This clonotype appeared many times. The chain is built from TRBV29-1 and TRBJ2-4, with TRBD1 as a possible D gene (5 bases). In germline, CDR1 is SQVTM, CDR2 ANQGSEA. The ends were cut back, 6 bases at V and 1 base at J, with 10 bases in the middle. This CDR3 is built from 13 residues. The CDR3 region is CSVSTDAKNIQYF. The CDR3 DNA is TGCAGCGTATCGACAGATGCCAAAAACATTCAGTACTTC.

This clonotype was recorded many times. The chain employs TRBV20-1 and TRBJ2-5; 7 bases agree with TRBD1. Trimming took 6 bases from V and 5 from J; bases not matched to a gene: 9. This CDR3 spans 13 amino acids. The germline V gene encodes CDR1 DFQATT and CDR2 SNEGSKA (reference sequence). The CDR3 DNA follows: TGCAGTGCAATACAGGGGTACGATGAGACCCAGTACTTC. Its protein is CSAIQGYDETQYF.

The chain combines TRBV6-5 with TRBJ2-7; 9 bases line up with TRBD2. This CDR3 is built from 14 residues. CDR1 and CDR2 (germline): MNHEY, SVGAGI. J gave up 2 bases and V 4 bases, and 3 bases lay outside the gene matches. CDR3: CASSSTSGPYEQYF. The CDR3 bases are TGTGCCAGCAGTTCCACTAGCGGGCCCTACGAGCAGTACTTC.

This clonotype came up a few times. The chain couples TRBV25-1 to TRBJ2-3; 10 nucleotides match TRBD2. Per the germline V gene, CDR1 is MGHDK and CDR2 is SYGVNS. The junction had 13 bases not matched to a gene; V was cut back by 6 bases and J by 7 bases. CDR3 length: 16 amino acids. CDR3: CASSSEASGRWNTQYF. The CDR3 coding sequence is TGTGCCAGCAGCTCCGAAGCTAGCGGGAGATGGAATACGCAGTATTTT.

This clonotype was seen only a few times. As DNA, the CDR3 is TGCGCCAGCAGCCCCCGGGACGGTAACAATGAGCAGTTCTTC. This translates into CASSPRDGNNEQFF. V and J are TRBV5-1 and TRBJ2-1; the D call may be TRBD1 or TRBD2 (5 bases each). The germline V gene has CDR1 SGHRS and CDR2 YFSETQ. Trimming removed 4 bases from V and 5 bases from J, with 13 bases in between. CDR3 length: 14 amino acids.